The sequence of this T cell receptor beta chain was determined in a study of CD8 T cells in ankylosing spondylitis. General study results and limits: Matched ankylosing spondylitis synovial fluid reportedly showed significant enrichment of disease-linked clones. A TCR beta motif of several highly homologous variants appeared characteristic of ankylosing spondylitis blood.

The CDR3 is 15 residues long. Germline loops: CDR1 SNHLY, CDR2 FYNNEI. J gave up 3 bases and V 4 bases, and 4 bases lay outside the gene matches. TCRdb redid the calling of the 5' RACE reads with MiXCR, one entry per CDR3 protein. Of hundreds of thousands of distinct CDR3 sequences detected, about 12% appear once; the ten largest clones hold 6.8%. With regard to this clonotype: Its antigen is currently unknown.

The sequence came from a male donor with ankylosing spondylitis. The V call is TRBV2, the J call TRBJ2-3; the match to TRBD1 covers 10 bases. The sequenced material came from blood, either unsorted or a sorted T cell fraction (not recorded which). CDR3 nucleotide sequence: TGTGCCAGCAGTGGGGACAGGGGTCTTACAGATACGCAGTATTTT. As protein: CASSGDRGLTDTQYF. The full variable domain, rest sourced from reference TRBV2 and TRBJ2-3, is EPEVTQTPSHQVTQMGQEVILRCVPISNHLYFYWYRQILGQKVEFLVSFYNNEISEKSEIFDDQFSVERPDGSNFTLKIRSTKLEDSAMYFCASSGDRGLTDTQYFGPGTRLTVL.